A single sample is the source of the 29 T cell receptor beta chains below, sequenced in a study of T-cell memory formation after mild COVID-19. TCRdb ran MiXCR on the 5' RACE reads and lists one entry per CDR3 protein. The repertoire includes about 200,000 distinct CDR3 sequences, 18% of them detected once, and approximately 2.4% sits in the top ten. Material: PBMCs or a T cell subset sorted from them (not recorded which). Source of these receptors: an adult woman who had mild COVID-19 (a few samples of this study predate the infection). Cell type and time point are not known.

This CDR3 reads CAWRADSWNSPLHF. CDR3 sequence (DNA): TGTGCCTGGAGGGCCGACTCGTGGAATTCACCCCTCCACTTT. The chain links TRBV30 to TRBJ1-6; D call uncertain. Looked up from germline, CDR1 is GTSNPN and CDR2 is SVGIG (reference sequence). This CDR3 contains 14 residues. V lost 3 bases and J 7 bases, leaving 13 bases between the germline ends.

This clonotype occurred a few times. This chain connects TRBV5-1 to TRBJ2-1; D remains unclear. V shed 4 bases and J shed 4 bases, with 12 bases lying between them. CDR3 size: 14 residues. Germline values: CDR1 SGHRS, CDR2 YFSETQ. Written as DNA, the CDR3 is TGCGCCAGCAGCCCCCCGAGCAGTTACAATGAGCAGTTCTTC. Residues: CASSPPSSYNEQFF.

This clonotype was seen a handful of times. The V call is TRBV3-1, the J call TRBJ2-3, with D unclear. Trimming removed 3 bases at V and 3 bases at J, with 19 bases between. CDR1 and CDR2 from the germline V gene are LGHDT and YNNKEL (reference sequence). The CDR3 consists of 17 residues. CDR3 sequence: CASSHGPALETTDTQYF. CDR3 DNA sequence: TGTGCCAGCAGCCACGGGCCGGCGTTAGAGACGACAGATACGCAGTATTTT.

J is TRBJ2-1 and V is TRBV12-3 or TRBV12-4, with D possibly being TRBD1 or TRBD2 (5 bases each). The germline V and J ends were trimmed by 6 bases and 1 base, with 19 bases remaining between them. The CDR3 covers 17 residues. This CDR3 reads CASSASGAGDSYNEQFF. The DNA for the CDR3 is TGTGCCAGCAGCGCTTCCGGGGCCGGGGATTCCTACAATGAGCAGTTCTTC.

The J gene is TRBJ2-7, the V gene TRBV18, with a weak D call TRBD1 (5 bases). CDR3 size: 11 residues. CDR1 and CDR2 from the germline V gene are KGHSH and LQKENI. The ends were cut back, 5 bases at V and 6 bases at J, with 8 bases in the middle. In DNA form, the CDR3 reads TGTGCCAGCTCATCGCAGGGCGAGCAGTACTTC. It yields the protein CASSSQGEQYF.

This clonotype was seen only once. The chain recombines TRBV20-1 with TRBJ1-5; D is uncertain. The CDR3 is 15 amino acids. CDR1 DFQATT and CDR2 SNEGSKA come from the germline V gene (reference sequence). Trimming removed 6 bases from V and 0 bases from J, with 15 bases in between. CDR3: CSALSTEFSNQPQHF. The CDR3 DNA follows: TGCAGTGCCCTCAGTACAGAATTTAGCAATCAGCCCCAGCATTTT.

The chain combines TRBV12-3 or TRBV12-4 with TRBJ2-3, with 7 bases aligning to TRBD2. The V gene end was trimmed by 5 bases and the J gene end by 0 bases; junction bases not matched to a gene: 14. CDR3 length equals 18 residues. CDR3 sequence reads: CASSPPLWGDYSTDTQYF. DNA of the CDR3: TGTGCCAGCAGTCCGCCATTGTGGGGGGACTATAGCACAGATACGCAGTATTTT.

The gene calls are TRBV29-1 and TRBJ1-5; TRBD1 matches 8 bases. With V trimmed by 6 bases and J by 7 bases, 8 bases remained unmatched. Per germline, CDR1 SQVTM and CDR2 ANQGSEA. The CDR3 runs to 13 residues. CDR3 in DNA: TGCAGCGTGACGACAGGGGTTGGACAGCCCCAGCATTTT. Amino acids: CSVTTGVGQPQHF.

In its sample, this clonotype was seen many times. The chain uses TRBV7-9 and TRBJ1-6, with 8 positions matching TRBD1. Unmatched junction bases numbered 5, after V lost 11 bases and J lost 2 bases. Germline CDR1 is SEHNR and CDR2 is FQNEAQ (reference sequence). The CDR3 extends over 14 amino acids. CDR3 nucleotide sequence: TGTGCCTCCCAGACAGGGGCCTATAATTCACCCCTCCACTTT. Translating it yields CASQTGAYNSPLHF.

This clonotype is labeled as medium-sized. The J gene is TRBJ2-6, the V gene TRBV30, with D perhaps TRBD1 or TRBD2 (5 bases each). The CDR3 is 14 residues long. V lost 2 bases, J lost 3 bases, and 8 bases lay in between. CDR1 is GTSNPN and CDR2 is SVGIG in the germline V gene (reference sequence). The CDR3 is CAWSRDHGANVLTF. The CDR3 DNA reads TGTGCCTGGAGTCGGGACCATGGGGCCAACGTCCTGACTTTC.

The rearrangement joins TRBV30 to TRBJ2-1, with TRBD2 matching over 11 bases. The germline CDR1 and CDR2 sequences are GTSNPN and SVGIG (reference sequence). This CDR3 contains 17 residues. V gave up 3 bases and J gave up 6 bases; unmatched junction bases: 13. The CDR3 DNA reads as TGTGCCTGGAGCCCCATACTTACTAGCGGGAGAGGCAATGAGCAGTTCTTC. Its protein is CAWSPILTSGRGNEQFF.

The sample holds a few counts of this clonotype. This chain connects TRBV5-6 to TRBJ1-2; D is unclear. The CDR3 length is 15 residues. Germline V gene lookup returns CDR1 SGHDT and CDR2 YYEEEE. The V gene lost 1 base and the J gene lost 7 bases, with 17 bases spanning the gap. The chain's CDR3 is CASSLRGRFGLGYTF. CDR3 sequence (DNA): TGTGCCAGCAGCTTGCGTGGCAGGTTCGGGCTTGGCTACACCTTC.

The chain combines TRBV3-1 with TRBJ2-7; the D gene could be TRBD1 or TRBD2 (5 bases each). The CDR3 length is 15 residues. Germline V CDR1 and CDR2: LGHDT, YNNKEL (reference sequence). V gave up 3 bases and J gave up 3 bases, with 15 bases separating them. CDR3 loop: CASSHGNRPIYEQYF. CDR3 DNA: TGTGCCAGCAGCCACGGGAACAGGCCAATCTACGAGCAGTACTTC.

The genes are TRBV6-6 and TRBJ1-3; D unclear. This CDR3 has 13 amino acids. V was clipped by 6 bases and J by 3 bases, with 9 bases between them. Germline values: CDR1 MNHNY, CDR2 SVGAGI (reference sequence). CDR3 amino acids: CASRLQLGNTIYF. The CDR3 bases are TGTGCCAGCAGACTACAGCTTGGAAACACCATATATTTT.

The chain couples TRBV30 to TRBJ2-1; 8 bases match TRBD1. The germline V gene has CDR1 GTSNPN and CDR2 SVGIG (reference sequence). The J segment lost 10 bases and the V segment lost 1 base, leaving 6 bases of the junction unmatched. The CDR3 loop spans 13 amino acids. The CDR3 here is CAWSGDRGFEQFF. For the CDR3, the DNA is TGTGCCTGGAGTGGAGACAGGGGTTTCGAGCAGTTCTTC.

This clonotype was seen only a few times. The genes are TRBV20-1 and TRBJ2-1; D may be TRBD1 or TRBD2 (5 bases each). This CDR3 region has 16 residues. V was shortened by 1 base and J by 1 base, with 14 bases between the two germline ends. The germline V gene has CDR1 DFQATT and CDR2 SNEGSKA (reference sequence). CDR3 residues: CSARGTGNRSYNEQFF. In DNA, the CDR3 is TGCAGTGCTAGAGGGACGGGAAACAGGTCCTACAATGAGCAGTTCTTC.

The chain joins TRBV6-1 to TRBJ2-5; D possibly corresponds to TRBD1 (8 bases). Trimming stripped 7 bases from V and 4 bases from J, with 16 bases between. This CDR3 region has 14 residues. CDR1 is MNHNS, CDR2 SASEGT, per germline. The CDR3 loop is CASTQGAGAETQYF. The CDR3 region has the DNA TGTGCCAGCACCCAGGGGGCGGGGGCAGAGACCCAGTACTTC.

This clonotype was found a few times. This sequence joins TRBV4-3 and TRBJ2-1, with D possibly called TRBD1 or TRBD2 (5 bases each). V lost 7 bases to trimming and J lost 4 bases, with 14 bases between them. Looked up from germline, CDR1 is LGHNA and CDR2 is YSLEER. The CDR3 is 14 amino acids. The CDR3 DNA reads as TGCGCCAGCATCATCGGGACGCTATACAATGAGCAGTTCTTC. Translation gives CASIIGTLYNEQFF.

Only a few counts were recorded for this clonotype. This chain joins TRBV5-1 and TRBJ2-5; D perhaps matches TRBD2 (6 bases). CDR3 length equals 13 residues. V lost 2 bases and J lost 7, with 12 bases in between. Germline assignment: CDR1 SGHRS and CDR2 YFSETQ. The CDR3 region has the DNA TGCGCCAGCAGCTTAGCGGAGGGGACGACCCAGTACTTC. Residues: CASSLAEGTTQYF.

This clonotype was detected ten times or more. V and J are TRBV20-1 and TRBJ2-3; no reliable D call. The germline V gene has CDR1 DFQATT and CDR2 SNEGSKA (reference sequence). The CDR3 contains 9 residues. CDR3: CRVGDTQYF. CDR3 nucleotide sequence: TGCAGGGTAGGGGATACGCAGTATTTT.

V is TRBV7-3 and J is TRBJ2-7; 7 bases fit TRBD1. This CDR3 comprises 15 residues. The germline gives CDR1 SGHTA, CDR2 FQGTGA. With V trimmed by 0 bases and J by 2 bases, 4 bases remained unmatched. The DNA of the CDR3 is TGTGCCAGCAGCTTAACGGGCGGACAGGCCTACGAGCAGTACTTC. It specifies CASSLTGGQAYEQYF.

The rearrangement links TRBV20-1 to TRBJ1-1; D is undetermined. Trimming took off 1 base at V and 6 bases at J, with 12 bases between the two ends. CDR1 and CDR2 (germline): DFQATT, SNEGSKA (reference sequence). The CDR3 is 13 residues long. DNA for the CDR3: TGCAGTGCTAGAGGTTGGGGTATTGCTGAAGCTTTCTTT. Protein product: CSARGWGIAEAFF.

This clonotype was recorded at least ten times. The rearrangement links TRBV9 to TRBJ2-5; 12 bases agree with TRBD2. The germline V gene has CDR1 SGDLS and CDR2 YYNGEE. The CDR3 consists of 16 residues. V was pared by 6 bases and J by 2 bases, with 8 bases of the junction left unmatched. The CDR3 region is CASMLSSGRDQETQYF. CDR3 nucleotide sequence: TGTGCCAGCATGTTGTCTAGCGGGAGGGATCAAGAGACCCAGTACTTC. Full variable domain (rest looked up from reference TRBV9 and TRBJ2-5): DSGVTQTPKHLITATGQRVTLRCSPRSGDLSVYWYQQSLDQGLQFLIQYYNGEERAKGNILERFSAQQFPDLHSELNLSSLELGDSALYFCASMLSSGRDQETQYFGPGTRLLVL.

Only a few counts were recorded for this clonotype. The chain recombines TRBV23-1 with TRBJ2-3; 10 nucleotides align to TRBD2. TRBV23-1 is flagged as an ORF with uncertain function. The CDR3 has 17 residues. J lost 6 bases, V lost 5 bases, and 14 bases had no gene match. The CDR3, as DNA: TGCGCCAGCAGTGAAAATAGCGGGAGGCCCCAGGGGGATACGCAGTATTTT. Its protein is CASSENSGRPQGDTQYF.

This clonotype was observed a few times. This chain links TRBV29-1 with TRBJ2-5, with D perhaps matching TRBD1 (6 bases). The CDR3 is 13 residues long. V gave up 2 bases and J gave up 2 bases, with 9 bases separating them. Per the germline V gene, CDR1 is SQVTM and CDR2 is ANQGSEA. CDR3: CSVEQGRQETQYF. The CDR3 DNA sequence: TGCAGCGTTGAACAGGGGCGGCAAGAGACCCAGTACTTC. Drawing the rest from reference TRBV29-1 and TRBJ2-5, the complete variable domain is SAVISQKPSRDICQRGTSLTIQCQVDSQVTMMFWYRQQPGQSLTLIATANQGSEATYESGFVIDKFPISRPNLTFSTLTVSNMSPEDSSIYLCSVEQGRQETQYFGPGTRLLVL.

A few counts support this clonotype. The chain recombines TRBV29-1 with TRBJ2-1; 7 bases are shared with TRBD2. The V gene's germline CDR1 is SQVTM and CDR2 ANQGSEA. The CDR3 totals 15 residues. After removal of 5 bases from V and 4 bases from J, the junction contained 11 bases not matched to a gene. This chain's CDR3 is CSVIPSGFLYNEQFF. The CDR3 bases are TGCAGCGTTATACCTAGCGGTTTTCTGTACAATGAGCAGTTCTTC.

The chain uses TRBV9 and TRBJ1-1; D is ambiguous. The germline gives CDR1 SGDLS, CDR2 YYNGEE. There are 14 residues in the CDR3. With 0 bases removed from V and 1 base from J, the gap between germline ends came to 7 bases. The chain's CDR3 is CASSVGSQNTEAFF. The CDR3 DNA follows: TGTGCCAGCAGCGTAGGGTCGCAGAACACTGAAGCTTTCTTT.

V usage is TRBV7-2 and J usage is TRBJ1-2; no clear D gene. The CDR3 totals 14 residues. V lost 5 bases to trimming and J lost 4 bases, with 14 bases between them. Germline-derived CDR1 and CDR2 are SGHTA and FQGNSA. The CDR3, as DNA: TGTGCCAGCAGCCCCCATGGGAACAGCTATGGCTACACCTTC. This translates into CASSPHGNSYGYTF.

The chain is built from TRBV7-2 and TRBJ2-1; no reliable D call. There are 12 residues in the CDR3. The V and J ends lost 1 base and 11 bases respectively, with 9 bases between them. Germline loops: CDR1 SGHTA, CDR2 FQGNSA. The CDR3 sequence: CASSLDIGQQFF. For the CDR3, the DNA is TGTGCCAGCAGCTTAGATATTGGACAGCAGTTCTTC.